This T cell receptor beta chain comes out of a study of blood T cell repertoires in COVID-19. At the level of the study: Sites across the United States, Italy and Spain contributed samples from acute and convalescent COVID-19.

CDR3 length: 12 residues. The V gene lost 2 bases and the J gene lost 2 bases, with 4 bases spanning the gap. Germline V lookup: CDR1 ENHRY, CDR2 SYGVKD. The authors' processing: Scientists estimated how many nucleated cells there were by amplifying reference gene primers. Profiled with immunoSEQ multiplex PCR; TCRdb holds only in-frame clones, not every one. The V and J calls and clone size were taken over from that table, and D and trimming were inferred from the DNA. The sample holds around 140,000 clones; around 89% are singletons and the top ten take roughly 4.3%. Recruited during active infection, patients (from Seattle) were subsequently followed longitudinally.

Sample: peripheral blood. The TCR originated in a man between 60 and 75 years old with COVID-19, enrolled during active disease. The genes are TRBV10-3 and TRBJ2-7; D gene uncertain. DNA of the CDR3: TGTGCCATCAGTGAGGGAGCCTACGAGCAGTACTTC. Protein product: CAISEGAYEQYF.